This entry features one TCR beta chain sequence. What it binds is unknown. A junction boundary mismatches the germline segment, possibly from a read error. This sample was taken from a study of tumor and adjacent non-tumor tissue in lung cancer. Study-level background: There were about twelve adenocarcinoma, a couple of squamous cell carcinoma and 1 small cell lung cancer cases. Study-level points and caveats: TCR diversity was significantly greater in tumor than normal lung tissue.

This CDR3 has 14 amino acids. In germline, CDR1 is MDHEN, CDR2 SYDVKM. No cell sorting was done before RNA was extracted from the tissue. Distant lung tissue was collected more than 3 cm away from the tumor edge. Newly diagnosed lung cancer patients had thoracic surgery in China, August–November 2014, without prior chemotherapy. The library came from three nested PCR rounds adapted from ARM-PCR protocols. Each CDR3 protein gets one entry after TCRdb re-called the multiplex PCR reads with MiXCR. The repertoire holds about 50,000 distinct CDR3 sequences, with 70% to 80% as singletons. This sequence joins TRBV28 and TRBJ1-5, with D unresolved. The receptor's source is an older woman with non-small cell lung cancer. Specimen: distant non-tumor lung tissue. CDR3 protein: CASKPIVINQPQHF. The CDR3 coding sequence is TGTGCAAGCAAACCGATAGTGATAAATCAGCCCCAGCATTTT.